A selection of T cell receptor beta chains follows, all from one sample in a study of shared clonotypes between healthy human individuals. The assay was immunoSEQ multiplex PCR, and TCRdb's table has in-frame clones only and misses some. Here the sample spans roughly 300,000 clones, around nine tenths being singletons. Sequenced material: memory CD8+ T cells sorted from blood. Receptors were obtained from a man between 18 and 29 years old in good health. The CDR3 runs from the conserved cysteine through the conserved F or W. Fields, in order: CDR3 DNA, CDR3 protein, clone size, J gene, D gene, V gene. The D gene is left open where the match is weak. Expanded clones are given a class, and other clones once, few, many or no size at all.

DNA: TGTGCCAGCAGCTTAGGAGACAGGGGGAACACCGGGGAGCTGTTTTTT
CDR3: CASSLGDRGNTGELFF
size: NA
J: TRBJ2-2
D: TRBD1
V: TRBV13

DNA: TGTGCCAGCAGCTTCTATAGCGGGACGTCCTACGAGCAGTACTTC
CDR3: CASSFYSGTSYEQYF
size: NA
J: TRBJ2-7
D: TRBD2
V: TRBV27

DNA: TGTGCCAGCAACCTGGAGGACCGCACAGATACGCAGTATTTT
CDR3: CASNLEDRTDTQYF
size: NA
J: TRBJ2-3
D: NA
V: TRBV28

DNA: TGCGCCAGCAGCCAAGGTGCGGGGGGGATCACCTCCTACGAGCAGTACTTC
CDR3: CASSQGAGGITSYEQYF
size: NA
J: TRBJ2-7
D: TRBD2
V: TRBV4-3

DNA: TGTGCCAGCAGCCTCCCGGTGGAAGAGACCCAGTACTTC
CDR3: CASSLPVEETQYF
size: NA
J: TRBJ2-5
D: NA
V: TRBV7-9

DNA: TGTGCCAGCAGCTTAAGCGAAGAGCAGTACTTC
CDR3: CASSLSEEQYF
size: NA
J: TRBJ2-7
D: NA
V: TRBV11-2

DNA: TGTGCCTGGAGTGTGTCCATCTCCTACGAGCAGTACTTC
CDR3: CAWSVSISYEQYF
size: once
J: TRBJ2-7
D: NA
V: TRBV30

DNA: TGTGCCAGCAGTGGACAGGGGCTGGGCGGGAGCACGTACGAGCAGTACTTC
CDR3: CASSGQGLGGSTYEQYF
size: NA
J: TRBJ2-7
D: TRBD1
V: TRBV27

DNA: TGTGCCAGCAGTGAGGGCCGGGACTTACCTACAGATACGCAGTATTTT
CDR3: CASSEGRDLPTDTQYF
size: NA
J: TRBJ2-3
D: NA
V: TRBV6-1

DNA: TGTGCCAGCAGCACGACAGGGGACGGTGCACCCCTCCACTTT
CDR3: CASSTTGDGAPLHF
size: NA
J: TRBJ1-6
D: TRBD1
V: TRBV9

DNA: TGTGCCAGCAGTTTACTGGACAACATATACGAGCAGTACTTC
CDR3: CASSLLDNIYEQYF
size: once
J: TRBJ2-7
D: NA
V: TRBV27

DNA: TGTGCCAGCGGATTCGGCCAGAATGAGCAGTTCTTC
CDR3: CASGFGQNEQFF
size: NA
J: TRBJ2-1
D: NA
V: TRBV6-6

DNA: TGTGCCAGCAGCGTAGGGGGGGCTGCCTACGAGCAGTACTTC
CDR3: CASSVGGAAYEQYF
size: NA
J: TRBJ2-7
D: NA
V: TRBV9

DNA: TGTGCCAGCAGTGAATGGGGACAGGGTGAGCAGTACTTC
CDR3: CASSEWGQGEQYF
size: once
J: TRBJ2-7
D: TRBD1
V: TRBV6-1

DNA: TGCGCCAGCAGTGAGTTCCGGAATGGATCACCCCTCCACTTT
CDR3: CASSEFRNGSPLHF
size: NA
J: TRBJ1-6
D: NA
V: TRBV10-2

DNA: TGTGCCAGCAGTTTGGGACTCACTCCTAACGAGCAGTACTTC
CDR3: CASSLGLTPNEQYF
size: NA
J: TRBJ2-7
D: NA
V: TRBV27

DNA: TGTGCCAGCAGTAGATTCGCGGGGAACACCGGGGAGCTGTTTTTT
CDR3: CASSRFAGNTGELFF
size: NA
J: TRBJ2-2
D: NA
V: TRBV28

DNA: TGTGCCAGCAGTTACCTCCGGGACAGGGGCGAAAAACTGTTTTTT
CDR3: CASSYLRDRGEKLFF
size: NA
J: TRBJ1-4
D: TRBD1
V: TRBV6-5

DNA: TGCGCCAGCAGCCCGGGCCTAAGCTACAATGAGCAGTTCTTC
CDR3: CASSPGLSYNEQFF
size: NA
J: TRBJ2-1
D: NA
V: TRBV5-1

DNA: TGTGCCAGCAGCCAAGGCGGATTCTCTGGAAACACCATATATTTT
CDR3: CASSQGGFSGNTIYF
size: NA
J: TRBJ1-3
D: NA
V: TRBV14

DNA: TGTGCCAGCAGCGTAGATGCTAGCGGGAGTTACGAGCAGTACTTC
CDR3: CASSVDASGSYEQYF
size: NA
J: TRBJ2-7
D: TRBD2
V: TRBV9

DNA: TGCGCCAGCAGCAGATGGCCCGGGACAGTATACAATGAGCAGTTCTTC
CDR3: CASSRWPGTVYNEQFF
size: NA
J: TRBJ2-1
D: TRBD1
V: TRBV5-1

DNA: TGTGCCAGCAGTAATGGTTATGGCTACACCTTC
CDR3: CASSNGYGYTF
size: once
J: TRBJ1-2
D: NA
V: TRBV6-5

DNA: TGCGCCAGCAGCCGTCTAGCGGGGGAAGGAGATACGCAGTATTTT
CDR3: CASSRLAGEGDTQYF
size: few
J: TRBJ2-3
D: TRBD2
V: TRBV4-1

DNA: TGTGCCAGCATTGGGGGTTGGCACGAGCAGTACTTC
CDR3: CASIGGWHEQYF
size: few
J: TRBJ2-7
D: NA
V: TRBV6-1

DNA: TGCAGCGTCGCGACAGACTACGAGCAGTACTTC
CDR3: CSVATDYEQYF
size: NA
J: TRBJ2-7
D: NA
V: TRBV29-1

DNA: TGTGCCATCAGCGGCAGGGGGATAGGCTACACCTTC
CDR3: CAISGRGIGYTF
size: NA
J: TRBJ1-2
D: TRBD1
V: TRBV10-3

DNA: TGTGCCAGCAGTTTATCAGGGACTAACTATGGCTACACCTTC
CDR3: CASSLSGTNYGYTF
size: NA
J: TRBJ1-2
D: NA
V: TRBV28

DNA: TGTGCCAGCCTTGGTGGGGGCGTTGACTACAATGAGCAGTTCTTC
CDR3: CASLGGGVDYNEQFF
size: many
J: TRBJ2-1
D: NA
V: TRBV6-1

DNA: TGTGCCAGCAGCTCAGAGCAGTGGGGCTACGAGCAGTACTTC
CDR3: CASSSEQWGYEQYF
size: few
J: TRBJ2-7
D: NA
V: TRBV5-6

DNA: TGTGCCAGCAGCTTCGGGGGGGAGTACTACGAGCAGTACTTC
CDR3: CASSFGGEYYEQYF
size: NA
J: TRBJ2-7
D: TRBD2
V: TRBV11-2

DNA: TGTGCCAGCAGCTCCCGTCCGATTGAAGCTTTCTTT
CDR3: CASSSRPIEAFF
size: once
J: TRBJ1-1
D: NA
V: TRBV7-9

DNA: TGCGCCAGCAGCCTTGGACAGGGGGCCCCCGGAGGAACTGAAGCTTTCTTT
CDR3: CASSLGQGAPGGTEAFF
size: NA
J: TRBJ1-1
D: TRBD1
V: TRBV10-1

DNA: TGTGCCTGGAGTGTAGCCGCGGGATTTACGGCCTACGAGCAGTACTTC
CDR3: CAWSVAAGFTAYEQYF
size: NA
J: TRBJ2-7
D: NA
V: TRBV30

DNA: TGCGCCAGCAGCCAGCTCTACCCTCAGGGAGCGGGCACAGATACGCAGTATTTT
CDR3: CASSQLYPQGAGTDTQYF
size: NA
J: TRBJ2-3
D: NA
V: TRBV4-1

DNA: TGTGCCAGCAGAGCGAACGGGTTCCTTCCTGAAGCTTTCTTT
CDR3: CASRANGFLPEAFF
size: NA
J: TRBJ1-1
D: NA
V: TRBV6-6

DNA: TGTGCCAGCAGTGGGTCCCTGACAGGGCCTAATGAAAAACTGTTTTTT
CDR3: CASSGSLTGPNEKLFF
size: NA
J: TRBJ1-4
D: TRBD1
V: TRBV7-9

DNA: TGTGCCAGCAGTTCGTTCGGTAACGAGCAGTACTTC
CDR3: CASSSFGNEQYF
size: few
J: TRBJ2-7
D: NA
V: TRBV27

DNA: TGTGCCAGCAGCCTAGACAGGGTGAACTACGAGCAGTACTTC
CDR3: CASSLDRVNYEQYF
size: NA
J: TRBJ2-7
D: TRBD1
V: TRBV27

DNA: TGTGCCAGCAGCTTTGAGGGGGAGACCCAGTACTTC
CDR3: CASSFEGETQYF
size: NA
J: TRBJ2-5
D: NA
V: TRBV7-8

DNA: TGTGCCAGCAGTGGTCAAACCGGGGAGCTGTTTTTT
CDR3: CASSGQTGELFF
size: NA
J: TRBJ2-2
D: NA
V: TRBV2

DNA: TGTGCCAGCAACAGGGGGCCTGAAAAACTGTTTTTT
CDR3: CASNRGPEKLFF
size: NA
J: TRBJ1-4
D: TRBD1
V: TRBV5-8

DNA: TGTGCCAGCAGTGACTGTACAGGGATCACCGGGGAGCTGTTTTTT
CDR3: CASSDCTGITGELFF
size: once
J: TRBJ2-2
D: NA
V: TRBV6-4

DNA: TGTGCCAGTAGTAGCAGGACCGGGCCCAGGACCTACGAGCAGTACTTC
CDR3: CASSSRTGPRTYEQYF
size: once
J: TRBJ2-7
D: NA
V: TRBV19

DNA: TGTGCCAGCAGTCCCTACTTGAACACTGAAGCTTTCTTT
CDR3: CASSPYLNTEAFF
size: once
J: TRBJ1-1
D: NA
V: TRBV27

DNA: TGCGCCAGCAGCTTGAGGGCCGCCGGGACAGCATCCTACGAGCAGTACTTC
CDR3: CASSLRAAGTASYEQYF
size: NA
J: TRBJ2-7
D: TRBD1
V: TRBV5-1

DNA: TGTGCCAGCAGCCAGGCCGGGGAGCTGTTTTTT
CDR3: CASSQAGELFF
size: NA
J: TRBJ2-2
D: NA
V: TRBV7-9

DNA: TGTGCCAGCAGTTTCAGGGGAACTGAAGCTTTCTTT
CDR3: CASSFRGTEAFF
size: NA
J: TRBJ1-1
D: NA
V: TRBV28

DNA: TGTGCCAGCAGCTGGTGGGCGCGGGGCACAGATACGCAGTATTTT
CDR3: CASSWWARGTDTQYF
size: NA
J: TRBJ2-3
D: NA
V: TRBV5-4

DNA: TGTGCCAGCAGCCCCATGGGGACCAGGCATCAGACCCAGTACTTC
CDR3: CASSPMGTRHQTQYF
size: NA
J: TRBJ2-5
D: NA
V: TRBV11-2

DNA: TGTGCCAGCAGTGAAGCATTAGGGGAACTCCACGAGCAGTACTTC
CDR3: CASSEALGELHEQYF
size: NA
J: TRBJ2-7
D: NA
V: TRBV6-1

DNA: TGTGCCAGCAGCTTGTCGGTGGGACTATATAACACCGGGGAGCTGTTTTTT
CDR3: CASSLSVGLYNTGELFF
size: NA
J: TRBJ2-2
D: TRBD2
V: TRBV5-5

DNA: TGTGCCAGCAGTTCCTTAGCGGGGGGGTATACAGATACGCAGTATTTT
CDR3: CASSSLAGGYTDTQYF
size: NA
J: TRBJ2-3
D: TRBD2
V: TRBV6-5

DNA: TGTGCCAGCAGCTTGGAATGGAGGAGGGATTTGAGCTATGGCTACACCTTC
CDR3: CASSLEWRRDLSYGYTF
size: NA
J: TRBJ1-2
D: NA
V: TRBV5-4